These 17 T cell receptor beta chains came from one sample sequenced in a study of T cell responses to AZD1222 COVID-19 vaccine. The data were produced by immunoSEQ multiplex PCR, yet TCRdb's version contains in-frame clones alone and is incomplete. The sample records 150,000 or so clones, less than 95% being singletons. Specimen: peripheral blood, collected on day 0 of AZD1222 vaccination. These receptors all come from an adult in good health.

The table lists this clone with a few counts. The CDR3 DNA reads as TGCGCCAGCAGCTTGGTGGGACTAGCCTCCGGGGAGCTGTTTTTT. Protein product: CASSLVGLASGELFF. This sequence joins TRBV5-1 and TRBJ2-2; TRBD2 matches 9 bases. The junction had 3 bases not matched to a gene; V was cut back by 0 bases and J by 6 bases. This CDR3 comprises 15 residues. Per germline, CDR1 SGHRS and CDR2 YFSETQ.

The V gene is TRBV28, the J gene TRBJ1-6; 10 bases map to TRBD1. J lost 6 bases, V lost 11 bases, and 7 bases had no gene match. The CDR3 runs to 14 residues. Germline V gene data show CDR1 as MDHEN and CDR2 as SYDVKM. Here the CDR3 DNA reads TGTGCCGGACAGGGGGGAAGCACTAATTCACCCCTCCACTTT. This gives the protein CAGQGGSTNSPLHF. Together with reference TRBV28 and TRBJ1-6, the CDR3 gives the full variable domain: DVKVTQSSRYLVKRTGEKVFLECVQDMDHENMFWYRQDPGLGLRLIYFSYDVKMKEKGDIPEGYSVSREKKERFSLILESASTNQTSMYLCAGQGGSTNSPLHFGNGTRLTVT.

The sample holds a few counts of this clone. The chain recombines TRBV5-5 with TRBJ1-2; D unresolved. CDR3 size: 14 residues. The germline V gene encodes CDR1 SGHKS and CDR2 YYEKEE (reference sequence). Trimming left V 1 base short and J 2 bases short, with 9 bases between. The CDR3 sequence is CASSLRYQNYGYTF. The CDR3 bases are TGTGCCAGCAGCTTGAGGTACCAAAACTATGGCTACACCTTC.

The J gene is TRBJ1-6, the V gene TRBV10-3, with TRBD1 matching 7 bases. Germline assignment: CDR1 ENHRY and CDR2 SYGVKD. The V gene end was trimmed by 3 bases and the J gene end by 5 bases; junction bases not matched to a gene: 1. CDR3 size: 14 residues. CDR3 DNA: TGTGCCATCAGTGACGGACAGGATAATTCACCCCTCCACTTT. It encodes CAISDGQDNSPLHF.

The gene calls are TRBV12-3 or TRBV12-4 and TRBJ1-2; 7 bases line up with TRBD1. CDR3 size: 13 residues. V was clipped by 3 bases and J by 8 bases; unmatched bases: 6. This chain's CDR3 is CASSFTGVHGYTF. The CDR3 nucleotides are TGTGCCAGCAGTTTCACAGGGGTCCACGGCTACACCTTC.

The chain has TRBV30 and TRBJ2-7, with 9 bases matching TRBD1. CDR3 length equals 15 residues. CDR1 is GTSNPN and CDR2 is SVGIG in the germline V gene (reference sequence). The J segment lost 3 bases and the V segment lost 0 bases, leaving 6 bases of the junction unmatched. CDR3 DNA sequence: TGTGCCTGGAGTGTACGGGGGACAGGGAACTACGAGCAGTACTTC. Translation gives CAWSVRGTGNYEQYF.

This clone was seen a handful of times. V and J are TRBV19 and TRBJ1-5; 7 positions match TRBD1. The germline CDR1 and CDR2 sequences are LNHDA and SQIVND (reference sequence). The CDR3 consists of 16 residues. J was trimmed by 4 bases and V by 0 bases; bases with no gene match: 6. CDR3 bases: TGTGCCAGTAGTATAGATTCGGGACAGATGAATCAGCCCCAGCATTTT. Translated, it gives CASSIDSGQMNQPQHF.

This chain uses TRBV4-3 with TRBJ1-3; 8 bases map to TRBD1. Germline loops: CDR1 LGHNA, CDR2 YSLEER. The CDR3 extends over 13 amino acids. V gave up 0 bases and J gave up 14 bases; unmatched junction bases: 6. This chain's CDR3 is CASSQDIQGDVYF. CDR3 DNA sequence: TGCGCCAGCAGCCAAGATATACAGGGGGATGTATATTTT.

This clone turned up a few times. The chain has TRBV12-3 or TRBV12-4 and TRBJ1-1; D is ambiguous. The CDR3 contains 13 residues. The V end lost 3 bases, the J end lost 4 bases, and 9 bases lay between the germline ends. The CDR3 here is CASSLSPVTEAFF. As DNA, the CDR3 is TGTGCCAGCAGTTTGAGCCCGGTCACTGAAGCTTTCTTT.

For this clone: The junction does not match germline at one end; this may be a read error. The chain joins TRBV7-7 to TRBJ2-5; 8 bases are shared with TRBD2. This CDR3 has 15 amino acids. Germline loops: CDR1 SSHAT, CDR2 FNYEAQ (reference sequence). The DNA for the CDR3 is TGTGCTAGCAGCCGCACTCAATCGGGGGGGGAGACCCAGTACTTC. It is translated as CASSRTQSGGETQYF.

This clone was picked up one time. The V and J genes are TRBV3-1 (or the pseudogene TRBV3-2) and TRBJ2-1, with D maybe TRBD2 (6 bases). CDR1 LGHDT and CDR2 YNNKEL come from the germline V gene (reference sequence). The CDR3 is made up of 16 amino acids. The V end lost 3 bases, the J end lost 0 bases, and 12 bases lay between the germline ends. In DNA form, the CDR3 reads TGTGCCAGCAGCCAGGGAGGTTTTTCCTCCTACAATGAGCAGTTCTTC. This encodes CASSQGGFSSYNEQFF.

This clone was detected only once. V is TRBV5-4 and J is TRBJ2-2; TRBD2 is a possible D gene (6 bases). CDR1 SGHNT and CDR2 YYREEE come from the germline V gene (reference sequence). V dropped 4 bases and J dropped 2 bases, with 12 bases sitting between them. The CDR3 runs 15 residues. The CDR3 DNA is TGTGCCAGCAGCCGGGGGACGGGCAACACCGGGGAGCTGTTTTTT. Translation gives CASSRGTGNTGELFF.

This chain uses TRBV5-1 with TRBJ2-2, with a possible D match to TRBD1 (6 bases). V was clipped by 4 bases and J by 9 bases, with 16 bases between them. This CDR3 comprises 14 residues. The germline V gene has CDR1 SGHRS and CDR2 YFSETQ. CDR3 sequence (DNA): TGCGCCAGCAGCGACCGGGACACCCGAAGGGAGCTGTTTTTT. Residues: CASSDRDTRRELFF.

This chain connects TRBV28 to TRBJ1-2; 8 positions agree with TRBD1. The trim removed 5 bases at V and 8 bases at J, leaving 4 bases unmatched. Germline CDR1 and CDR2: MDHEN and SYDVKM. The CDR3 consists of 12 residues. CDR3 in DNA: TGTGCCAGCAGTGGGGGACAGGAGGGCTACACCTTC. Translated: CASSGGQEGYTF.

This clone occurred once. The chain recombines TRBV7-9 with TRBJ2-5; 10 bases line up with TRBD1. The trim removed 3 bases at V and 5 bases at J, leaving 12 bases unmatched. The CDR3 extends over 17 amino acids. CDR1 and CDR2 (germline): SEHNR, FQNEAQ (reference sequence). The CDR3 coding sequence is TGTGCCAGCAGCTTCGCAAAATTTGACAGGGGGCGGGAGACCCAGTACTTC. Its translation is CASSFAKFDRGRETQYF.

This chain's CDR3 is CASTPGTGVWYEQYF. The CDR3 DNA reads as TGTGCCAGTACCCCCGGGACAGGGGTATGGTACGAGCAGTACTTC. V is TRBV19 and J is TRBJ2-7, with 10 bases lining up with TRBD1. Per germline, CDR1 LNHDA and CDR2 SQIVND (reference sequence). With 7 bases clipped from V and 4 bases from J, the junction kept 10 bases outside the gene matches. The CDR3 covers 15 residues. Looking up the rest from reference TRBV19 and TRBJ2-7 gives the full variable domain: DGGITQSPKYLFRKEGQNVTLSCEQNLNHDAMYWYRQDPGQGLRLIYYSQIVNDFQKGDIAEGYSVSREKKESFPLTVTSAQKNPTAFYLCASTPGTGVWYEQYFGPGTRLTVT.

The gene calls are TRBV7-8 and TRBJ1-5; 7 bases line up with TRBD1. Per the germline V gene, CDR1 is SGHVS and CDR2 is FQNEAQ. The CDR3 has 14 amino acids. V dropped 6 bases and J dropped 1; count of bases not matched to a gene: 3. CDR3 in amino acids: CASRQGGSNQPQHF. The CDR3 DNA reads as TGTGCCAGCAGACAAGGGGGCAGCAATCAGCCCCAGCATTTT. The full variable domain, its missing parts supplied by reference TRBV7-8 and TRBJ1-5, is GAGVSQSPRYKVAKRGQDVALRCDPISGHVSLFWYQQALGQGPEFLTYFQNEAQLDKSGLPSDRFFAERPEGSVSTLKIQRTQQEDSAVYLCASRQGGSNQPQHFGDGTRLSIL.